This T cell receptor (beta chain) was captured in a study of T cell responses to AZD1222 COVID-19 vaccine. From germline, CDR1 is SGHRS and CDR2 YFSETQ. This CDR3 is 14 amino acids long. Trimming stripped 5 bases from V and 3 bases from J, with 15 bases between. Measured with immunoSEQ multiplex PCR; TCRdb has only the in-frame clones, and not every one. Of over 100,000 clones listed, about 86% are singletons. Sample: peripheral blood, taken on day 0 of AZD1222 vaccination. V is TRBV5-1 and J is TRBJ2-7; D is possibly TRBD1 (6 bases). The clonotype originates from an adult in good health. The CDR3 protein is CASRKGQGYYEQYF. The CDR3 DNA reads as TGCGCCAGCAGAAAGGGGCAGGGGTACTACGAGCAGTACTTC.